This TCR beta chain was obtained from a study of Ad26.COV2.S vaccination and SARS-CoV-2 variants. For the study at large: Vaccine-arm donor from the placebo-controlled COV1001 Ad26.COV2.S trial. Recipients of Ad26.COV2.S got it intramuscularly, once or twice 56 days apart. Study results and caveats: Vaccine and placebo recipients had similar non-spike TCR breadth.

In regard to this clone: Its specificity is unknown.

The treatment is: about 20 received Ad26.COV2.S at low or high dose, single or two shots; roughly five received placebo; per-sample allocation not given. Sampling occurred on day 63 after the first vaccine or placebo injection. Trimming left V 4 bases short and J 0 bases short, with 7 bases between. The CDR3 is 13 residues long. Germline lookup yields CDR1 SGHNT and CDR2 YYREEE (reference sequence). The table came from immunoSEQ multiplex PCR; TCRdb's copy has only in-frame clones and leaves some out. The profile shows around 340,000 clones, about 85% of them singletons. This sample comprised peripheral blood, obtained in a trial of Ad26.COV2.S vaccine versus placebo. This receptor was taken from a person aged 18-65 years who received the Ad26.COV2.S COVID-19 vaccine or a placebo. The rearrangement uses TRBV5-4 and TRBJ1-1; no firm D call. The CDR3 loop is CASSVILNTEAFF. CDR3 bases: TGTGCCAGCAGCGTGATTCTGAACACTGAAGCTTTCTTT.